The 28 T cell receptor beta chains listed next were all sequenced from one sample in a study of T cell clonality in common variable immunodeficiency. Sequencing was performed with immunoSEQ multiplex PCR; in TCRdb, only in-frame clones are kept and a portion is missing. The table records about 32,000 clones without singletons, the ten largest covering over 8%. Material for sequencing was peripheral blood mononuclear cells. Receptors originate from a person between 18 and 75 years old in good health.

Ten or more counts support this clone. The read ends 3 residues early relative to the CDR3; the germline J gene fills the gap. This rearrangement joins TRBV5-1 to TRBJ2-7; TRBD2 agrees at 10 bases. CDR1 and CDR2 from the germline V gene are SGHRS and YFSETQ. The CDR3 covers 17 residues. The V gene end was trimmed by 0 bases and the J gene end by 3 bases; junction bases not matched to a gene: 9. Incomplete CDR3 DNA: TGCGCCAGCAGCTTGGTTTATACCGGGACTAGCGACTACGAG. Translated, it gives CASSLVYTGTSDYE. The full CDR3 protein is CASSLVYTGTSDYEQYF.

This clone showed up many times. The CDR3 end lies 3 residues beyond the end of the read and is filled in from the germline J gene. The chain couples TRBV5-1 to TRBJ2-3; D might be TRBD2 (5 bases). The CDR3 is made up of 15 amino acids. Per the germline V gene, CDR1 is SGHRS and CDR2 is YFSETQ. The CDR3 DNA, read in part, is TGCGCCAGCAGCTTGGTTGCGGGTAGCAATCAGCCG. This sequence encodes CASSLVAGSNQP. The complete CDR3 protein is CASSLVAGSNQPQYF. The whole variable domain, filled in from reference TRBV5-1 and TRBJ2-3, reads KAGVTQTPRYLIKTRGQQVTLSCSPISGHRSVSWYQQTPGQGLQFLFEYFSETQRNKGNFPGRFSGRQFSNSRSEMNVSTLELGDSALYLCASSLVAGSNQPQYFGPGTRLTVL.

Remarks on this clone: The read falls 3 residues short of the CDR3 end, and the missing part is taken from the germline J gene. The V and J genes are TRBV30 and TRBJ2-2; no reliable D call. The CDR3 extends over 13 amino acids. From germline, CDR1 is GTSNPN and CDR2 SVGIG (reference sequence). Partial CDR3 DNA: TGTGCCTGGAGTGAACAGAATAATTCACCG. Amino acids: CAWSEQNNSP. The whole CDR3 protein reads CAWSEQNNSPLFF.

This clone was found many times. The read falls 3 residues short of the CDR3 end, and the missing part is taken from the germline J gene. This chain links TRBV2 with TRBJ2-5, with TRBD2 matching over 9 bases. Germline V lookup: CDR1 SNHLY, CDR2 FYNNEI. With V trimmed by 3 bases and J by 5 bases, 7 bases remained unmatched. The CDR3 is 15 amino acids. The CDR3 bases that were read are TGTGCCAGCAGTGAGGGTTCGGCGGGAGGGGAGACC. Protein sequence: CASSEGSAGGET. The entire CDR3 protein is CASSEGSAGGETQYF.

This clone was detected ten times or more. Sequencing ends 3 residues short of the CDR3 end; the germline J gene provides the rest. The rearrangement links TRBV30 to TRBJ1-2, with a possible D match to TRBD1 (6 bases). V lost 3 bases, J lost 7 bases, and 24 bases lay in between. The CDR3 loop spans 16 amino acids. CDR1 GTSNPN and CDR2 SVGIG come from the germline V gene (reference sequence). The CDR3 region is CAWSGPTGHAAGGYTF. The DNA read from the CDR3 is TGTGCCTGGAGCGGACCAACGGGACACGCTGCGGGTGGC.

This clone has ten or more counts. Sequencing ends 3 residues short of the CDR3 end; the germline J gene provides the rest. The V call is TRBV2, the J call TRBJ2-3; tentatively, D is TRBD1 (6 bases). The V and J ends lost 1 base and 7 bases respectively, with 15 bases between them. The CDR3 totals 15 residues. Germline values: CDR1 SNHLY, CDR2 FYNNEI. CDR3 loop: CASSEDIGGTYTQYF. CDR3 bases read: TGTGCCAGCAGTGAAGATATTGGGGGCACGTATACG.

This clone came up many times. The DNA ends 3 residues before the CDR3 does, and the rest of the CDR3 is filled in from the germline J gene. The chain uses TRBV19 and TRBJ1-5, with TRBD1 matching 9 bases. Germline CDR1 and CDR2: LNHDA and SQIVND (reference sequence). The V and J ends lost 5 bases and 7 bases, in that order; junction bases with no gene match: 9. This CDR3 comprises 15 residues. The chain's CDR3 is CASSPGTGFGQPQHF. The sequenced CDR3 bases are TGTGCCAGTAGTCCCGGGACAGGGTTCGGGCAGCCC.

This clone came up many times. The read stops 3 residues short of the end of the CDR3; the missing end is completed from the germline J gene. The genes are TRBV5-6 and TRBJ1-2, with 10 bases that match TRBD1. CDR1 is SGHDT and CDR2 is YYEEEE in the germline V gene. This CDR3 contains 14 residues. V was clipped by 6 bases and J by 4 bases; unmatched bases: 6. CDR3 DNA, as far as it was read: TGTGCCAGCAACCCGGGACAGGGGCTCTATGGC. It yields the protein CASNPGQGLYG. The CDR3 reads in full as CASNPGQGLYGYTF.

This clone was detected only a few times. The read ends 3 residues before the CDR3 terminus; that terminus is restored from the germline J gene. The chain links TRBV7-9 to TRBJ1-4; no definite D call. From germline, CDR1 is SEHNR and CDR2 FQNEAQ (reference sequence). The CDR3 spans 15 residues. CDR3 DNA, as far as it was read: TGTGCCAGCAGCCGAAAACCAGGAAATAATTCACCA. Amino acid sequence: CASSRKPGNNSP. The full CDR3 reads CASSRKPGNNSPLFF. The complete variable domain, with remaining parts taken from reference TRBV7-9 and TRBJ1-4, reads DTGVSQNPRHKITKRGQNVTFRCDPISEHNRLYWYRQTLGQGPEFLTYFQNEAQLEKSRLLSDRFSAERPKGSFSTLEIQRTEQGDSAMYLCASSRKPGNNSPLFFGSGTQLSVL.

This clone was detected many times. Read coverage stops 3 residues before the CDR3 terminus; the germline J gene supplies the remainder. The chain links TRBV5-1 to TRBJ2-3; 12 nucleotides line up with TRBD2. The CDR3 consists of 17 residues. The junction had 8 bases not matched to a gene; V was cut back by 0 bases and J by 6 bases. Per the germline V gene, CDR1 is SGHRS and CDR2 is YFSETQ. The CDR3 region is CASSLARLLAGGDTQYF. The sequenced CDR3 bases are TGCGCCAGCAGCTTGGCCAGGTTGCTAGCGGGAGGGGATACG.

This clone has ten or more counts. The read ends 3 residues shy of where the CDR3 ends; the end is completed using the germline J gene. The chain uses TRBV7-8 and TRBJ2-5; D is perhaps TRBD2 (5 bases). The CDR3 length is 15 residues. Germline V gives CDR1 SGHVS, CDR2 FQNEAQ. V lost 0 bases and J lost 6, with 14 bases in between. Partial CDR3 DNA: TGTGCCAGCAGCTTAGCGGAGGCTAGTTTGAAGACC. Translation gives CASSLAEASLKT. The CDR3, in full, reads CASSLAEASLKTQYF.

This clone came up many times. Read coverage stops 3 residues before the CDR3 terminus; the germline J gene supplies the remainder. The chain links TRBV15 to TRBJ2-1; 11 bases are shared with TRBD1. The germline gives CDR1 LNHNV, CDR2 YYDKDF (reference sequence). Trimming cost V 3 bases and J 5 bases; bases outside gene matches: 3. The CDR3 loop spans 15 amino acids. Partial CDR3 DNA: TGTGCCACCAGCAGGAGGGGACAGGGGGACAATGAG. Translation gives CATSRRGQGDNE. The full CDR3 protein reads CATSRRGQGDNEQFF.

This clone was seen ten or more times. The read halts 3 residues ahead of the CDR3 end, with the missing end drawn from the germline J gene. The rearrangement uses TRBV19 and TRBJ1-5; TRBD1 matches 8 bases. With V trimmed by 5 bases and J by 0 bases, 3 bases remained unmatched. Germline V gene sequence: CDR1 LNHDA, CDR2 SQIVND (reference sequence). The CDR3 has 15 amino acids. This CDR3 reads CASSSQGASNQPQHF. The sequenced part of the CDR3 DNA is TGTGCCAGTAGTTCCCAGGGGGCTAGCAATCAGCCC.

There are many counts of this clone. The read halts 3 residues ahead of the CDR3 end, with the missing end drawn from the germline J gene. The rearrangement uses TRBV7-6 and TRBJ2-1, with 8 bases aligning to TRBD2. The CDR3 is 15 residues long. From germline, CDR1 is SGHVS and CDR2 FNYEAQ. The V segment lost 1 base and the J segment 5 bases; nucleotides outside the gene matches: 4. The CDR3 bases that were read are TGTGCCAGCAGCTTAGGCGGGAGGTCTGACAATGAG. Its translation is CASSLGGRSDNE. The full-length CDR3 reads as CASSLGGRSDNEQFF.

In its sample, this clone was seen many times. The CDR3 here is CASSFLGLAGGADTQYF. Partial CDR3 DNA: TGTGCCAGCAGTTTCCTGGGACTAGCGGGAGGTGCAGATACG. The chain combines TRBV6-2 or TRBV6-3 with TRBJ2-3, with 15 bases matching TRBD2. Read data end 3 residues before the CDR3 end; the end is taken from the germline J gene. CDR3 length: 17 residues. From germline, CDR1 is MNHEY and CDR2 SVGEGT. J was trimmed by 4 bases and V by 4 bases; bases with no gene match: 6.

This clone was counted at least ten times. Read coverage stops 3 residues before the CDR3 terminus; the germline J gene supplies the remainder. The chain recombines TRBV20-1 with TRBJ1-1; D not certain. The CDR3 is made up of 11 amino acids. V lost 3 bases to trimming and J lost 3 bases, with 5 bases between them. Germline-derived CDR1 and CDR2 are DFQATT and SNEGSKA (reference sequence). The part of the CDR3 DNA that was read is TGCAGTGCTAGGCAGGACACTGAA. Translation gives CSARQDTE. The entire CDR3 reads CSARQDTEAFF.

There are a few counts of this clone. One junction end disagrees with the germline gene, perhaps due to a read error. The missing CDR3 end, 3 residues past where the read stops, is filled in from the germline J gene. The same CDR3 can be traced to other DNA sequences in this sample. This chain joins TRBV30 and TRBJ1-3; D is possibly TRBD1 (6 bases). CDR3 length: 11 amino acids. CDR1 and CDR2 from the germline V gene are GTSNPN and SVGIG (reference sequence). CDR3: CASSIGDTIYF. The sequenced CDR3 bases are TGTGCCTCCTCTATCGGGGACACA.

This clone was picked up many times. The read finishes 3 residues shy of the CDR3 end, and the germline J gene is used to complete it. This sequence joins TRBV19 and TRBJ2-2; 7 bases are shared with TRBD2. This CDR3 spans 19 amino acids. Germline lookup yields CDR1 LNHDA and CDR2 SQIVND (reference sequence). The V and J ends lost 7 bases and 4 bases, in that order; junction bases with no gene match: 21. The sequenced CDR3 bases are TGTGCCAGTATGAGGACTCAGTCTGCGGGAGAATCGACCACCGGGGAG. Residues: CASMRTQSAGESTTGE. The whole CDR3 sequence is CASMRTQSAGESTTGELFF.

This clone has a count of ten or more. The read is 3 residues too short to cover the CDR3 end, so that end is filled in from the germline J gene. V gene TRBV29-1 combines with J gene TRBJ2-7; 10 bases match TRBD1. The CDR3 spans 12 residues. Germline assignment: CDR1 SQVTM and CDR2 ANQGSEA. The trim removed 6 bases at V and 3 bases at J, leaving 2 bases unmatched. The CDR3 DNA, read in part, is TGCAGCGTAGGACAGGGGGACTACGAG. Amino acid sequence: CSVGQGDYE. The CDR3 reads in full as CSVGQGDYEQYF.

In this sample, this clone turned up many times. The read is 3 residues too short to cover the CDR3 end, so that end is filled in from the germline J gene. V gene TRBV2 combines with J gene TRBJ2-7; 7 positions agree with TRBD2. The CDR3 spans 15 residues. Germline V CDR1 and CDR2: SNHLY, FYNNEI. Trimming at V came to 1 base and at J to 1 base, leaving 4 bases not matched to a gene. Incomplete CDR3 DNA: TGTGCCAGCAGTGAAGTGCGGGGAGGGTCCTACGAG. Protein: CASSEVRGGSYE. The CDR3, in full, reads CASSEVRGGSYEQYF.

About this clone itself: The read terminates 3 residues before the CDR3 end, so the remaining end is supplied by the germline J gene. V gene TRBV25-1 combines with J gene TRBJ2-7, with TRBD2 matching 8 bases. Germline V gene data show CDR1 as MGHDK and CDR2 as SYGVNS. V shed 2 bases and J 4 bases; nucleotides not matched to a gene: 1. The CDR3 loop spans 13 amino acids. CDR3 DNA, as far as it was read: TGTGCCAGCAGTGAAGGACTAGCTTACGAG. Protein product: CASSEGLAYE. The full CDR3 sequence reads CASSEGLAYEQYF.

This clone has at least ten counts. The chain's CDR3 is CASSLPGLAGGGDTQYF. The CDR3 DNA, read in part, is TGTGCCAGTAGTCTACCGGGACTAGCGGGAGGTGGAGATACG. The rearrangement joins TRBV19 to TRBJ2-3; 15 bases are shared with TRBD2. The read finishes 3 residues shy of the CDR3 end, and the germline J gene is used to complete it. This CDR3 contains 17 residues. Germline lookup yields CDR1 LNHDA and CDR2 SQIVND (reference sequence). The ends lost 5 bases at V and 5 bases at J; junction bases unmatched: 8.

This clone was seen a handful of times. Germline and junction disagree at one end, which may indicate a read error. From the germline J gene comes the end of the CDR3, since the read stops 3 residues before it. The J gene is TRBJ2-5, the V gene TRBV7-3, with D maybe TRBD2 (5 bases). The CDR3 loop spans 15 amino acids. Germline V gives CDR1 SGHTA, CDR2 FQGTGA. The covered CDR3 bases are TGTGTCAGCTGCTTGCTGGCTAGCCTTTCTGAGACC. Protein: CVSCLLASLSET. The CDR3 in full is CVSCLLASLSETQYF.

Remarks on this clone: The read halts 3 residues ahead of the CDR3 end, with the missing end drawn from the germline J gene. The chain employs TRBV5-1 and TRBJ2-5, with D possibly matching TRBD2 (7 bases). Germline assignment: CDR1 SGHRS and CDR2 YFSETQ. The CDR3 runs 16 residues. This CDR3 is CASSYSVGGRTDTQYF. The CDR3 bases that were read are TGCGCCAGCAGCTACTCCGTGGGGGGGCGGACAGATACC.

This clone has ten or more counts. The CDR3 end is not reached by the read, which stops 3 residues before it; the germline J gene fills it in. This chain connects TRBV6-1 to TRBJ2-7, with 14 bases lining up with TRBD2. The J segment lost 3 bases and the V segment lost 3 bases, leaving 4 bases of the junction unmatched. The germline V gene has CDR1 MNHNS and CDR2 SASEGT. The CDR3 runs 16 residues. The sequenced CDR3 bases are TGTGCCAGCAGTGAGGGACTAGCGGGAGCACTCTACGAG. This translates into CASSEGLAGALYE. The entire CDR3 protein reads CASSEGLAGALYEQYF.

The table lists this clone with many counts. The read ends 3 residues before the CDR3 terminus; that terminus is restored from the germline J gene. This rearrangement joins TRBV9 to TRBJ2-1, with 7 bases matching TRBD2. With 0 bases clipped from V and 7 bases from J, the junction kept 7 bases outside the gene matches. The CDR3 runs 15 residues. Germline-derived CDR1 and CDR2 are SGDLS and YYNGEE. The CDR3 bases that were read are TGTGCCAGCAGCGTAGTGGCTAGCGGAAGGAATGAG. It translates to CASSVVASGRNE. The entire CDR3 protein reads CASSVVASGRNEQFF.

This clone was detected many times. The sequence runs out 3 residues before the end of the CDR3; the remainder is reconstructed from the germline J gene. The genes are TRBV10-3 and TRBJ2-7; 8 bases line up with TRBD1. The CDR3 covers 16 residues. With 3 bases clipped from V and 3 bases from J, the junction kept 10 bases outside the gene matches. Germline V gene sequence: CDR1 ENHRY, CDR2 SYGVKD. The CDR3 bases that were read are TGTGCCATCAGTGATCCCCCGACAGGGGTTGGCTACGAG. Translating gives CAISDPPTGVGYE. The CDR3 as a whole reads CAISDPPTGVGYEQYF.

At least ten counts were recorded for this clone. The sequenced fragment ends 3 residues before the CDR3 boundary, so the rest is inferred from the germline J gene. This chain uses TRBV11-3 with TRBJ1-4; D possibly corresponds to TRBD1 (5 bases). The CDR3 totals 13 residues. The V gene lost 4 bases and the J gene lost 3 bases, with 6 bases spanning the gap. Germline-derived CDR1 and CDR2 are SGHNT and YENEEA. The CDR3 protein is CASSWGANEKLFF. The CDR3 bases that were read are TGTGCCAGCAGCTGGGGGGCTAATGAAAAA.